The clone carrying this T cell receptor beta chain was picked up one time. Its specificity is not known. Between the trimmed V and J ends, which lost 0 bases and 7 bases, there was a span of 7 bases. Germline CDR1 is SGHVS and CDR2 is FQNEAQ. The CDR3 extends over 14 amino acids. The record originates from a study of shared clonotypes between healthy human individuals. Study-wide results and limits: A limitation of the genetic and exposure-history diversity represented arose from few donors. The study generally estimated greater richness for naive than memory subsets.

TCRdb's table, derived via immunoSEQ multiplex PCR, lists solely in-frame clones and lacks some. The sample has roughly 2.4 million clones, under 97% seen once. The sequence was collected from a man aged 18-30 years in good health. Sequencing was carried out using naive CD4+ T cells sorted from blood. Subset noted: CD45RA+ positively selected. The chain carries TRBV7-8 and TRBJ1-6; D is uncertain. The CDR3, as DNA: TGTGCCAGCAGCTTAGCGCCTAGGAATTCACCCCTCCACTTT. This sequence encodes CASSLAPRNSPLHF.